The 10 T cell receptor beta chains presented below share a single source sample, sequenced in a study of Ad26.COV2.S vaccination and SARS-CoV-2 variants. Sequencing was performed with immunoSEQ multiplex PCR; in TCRdb, only in-frame clones are kept and a portion is missing. The repertoire consists of 85,000 to 120,000 clones, with about 78% occurring once and the leading ten covering around 16%. Specimen: peripheral blood, collected after recovery from COVID-19. The receptors derive from a human donor who had recovered from COVID-19.

This chain uses TRBV28 with TRBJ1-3; possible D gene TRBD1, 6 bases. There are 16 residues in the CDR3. The V end was cut by 5 bases, the J end by 0 bases, with 14 bases between. Germline loops: CDR1 MDHEN, CDR2 SYDVKM. The CDR3 DNA reads TGTGCCAGCAGTCAACAACAGGGAGACTCTGGAAACACCATATATTTT. This translates into CASSQQQGDSGNTIYF.

This clone was seen a handful of times. This chain joins TRBV6-5 and TRBJ1-1; D remains unclear. The CDR3 runs to 14 residues. In germline, CDR1 is MNHEY, CDR2 SVGAGI. Trimming cost V 6 bases and J 4 bases, with 15 bases left between them. CDR3 in DNA: TGTGCCAGCAGCCCCGCCTATGGGTCCACTGAAGCTTTCTTT. The encoded protein is CASSPAYGSTEAFF.

J is TRBJ1-5 and V is TRBV2, with TRBD1 matching 7 bases. After removal of 4 bases from V and 10 bases from J, the junction contained 10 bases not matched to a gene. There are 14 residues in the CDR3. Germline CDR1 and CDR2: SNHLY and FYNNEI. The CDR3 region has the DNA TGTGCCAGCAGTGTTGAGGGGGCAATGCAACCCCAGCATTTT. Its translation is CASSVEGAMQPQHF.

This chain uses TRBV15 with TRBJ2-7, with D perhaps matching TRBD1 (6 bases). Germline assignment: CDR1 LNHNV and CDR2 YYDKDF (reference sequence). CDR3 length: 15 amino acids. Trimming took off 0 bases at V and 0 bases at J, with 9 bases between the two ends. The CDR3 region has the DNA TGTGCCACCAGCAGAGAACCGGACAGCTCCTACGAGCAGTACTTC. Protein: CATSREPDSSYEQYF.

The CDR3 here is CASSNGQLGAPLHF. The CDR3 DNA reads TGCGCCAGCAGTAATGGACAGCTAGGGGCTCCCCTCCACTTT. The V gene is TRBV10-1, the J gene TRBJ1-6; a possible D gene is TRBD1 (6 bases). V was clipped by 5 bases and J by 13 bases, with 18 bases between them. Germline CDR1 WNHNN, CDR2 SYGVQD (reference sequence). There are 14 residues in the CDR3.

The chain has TRBV7-2 and TRBJ2-7; 8 nucleotides agree with TRBD2. The V gene end was trimmed by 5 bases and the J gene end by 6 bases; junction bases not matched to a gene: 9. In germline, CDR1 is SGHTA, CDR2 FQGNSA. The CDR3 totals 14 residues. DNA for the CDR3: TGTGCCAGCAGCACGGGACTAGTGGGGGGCGAGCAGTACTTC. Its protein product is CASSTGLVGGEQYF. The full variable domain, in which reference TRBV7-2 and TRBJ2-7 provide the parts outside the CDR3, is GAGVSQSPSNKVTEKGKDVELRCDPISGHTALYWYRQSLGQGLEFLIYFQGNSAPDKSGLPSDRFSAERTGGSVSTLTIQRTQQEDSAVYLCASSTGLVGGEQYFGPGTRLTVT.

This clone was seen a few times. The V gene is TRBV30, the J gene TRBJ1-2, with D tentatively TRBD1 (5 bases). The CDR3 loop spans 11 amino acids. Trimming took off 2 bases at V and 4 bases at J, with 5 bases between the two ends. Per the germline V gene, CDR1 is GTSNPN and CDR2 is SVGIG (reference sequence). In DNA form, the CDR3 reads TGTGCCTGGAGTACAGGCTATGGCTACACCTTC. This encodes CAWSTGYGYTF.

The chain carries TRBV3-1 (or the pseudogene TRBV3-2) and TRBJ1-1, with D possibly matching TRBD1 (5 bases). Between the trimmed V and J ends, which lost 2 bases and 3 bases, there was a span of 16 bases. This CDR3 is 16 amino acids long. CDR1 is LGHDT, CDR2 YNNKEL, per germline (reference sequence). In DNA, the CDR3 is TGTGCCAGCAGCCAAAGTCCCGGACGGGGGGACACTGAAGCTTTCTTT. Translated, it gives CASSQSPGRGDTEAFF.

The chain couples TRBV28 to TRBJ2-7; 9 nucleotides align to TRBD1. The CDR3 runs 14 residues. Germline CDR1 MDHEN, CDR2 SYDVKM. V lost 3 bases, J lost 4 bases, and 4 bases stayed unmatched. CDR3 DNA: TGTGCCAGCAGTTTGATGGACAGGGGATACGAGCAGTACTTC. As protein: CASSLMDRGYEQYF.

The J gene is TRBJ1-2, the V gene TRBV28, with D unresolved. Germline CDR1 and CDR2: MDHEN and SYDVKM. The CDR3 length is 13 residues. V was trimmed by 2 bases and J by 6 bases, leaving 10 bases between them. CDR3 sequence reads: CASSLGGSDGYTF. The CDR3 nucleotides read TGTGCCAGCAGTTTAGGAGGGAGTGATGGCTACACCTTC.